This T cell receptor (beta chain) was recovered during a study of identifying expanded T cells in peripheral blood. Healthy donors had no documented immune events, such as infections, while sampled. TCRdb keeps only in-frame clones here, not all; method: immunoSEQ multiplex PCR. The table shows some 96,000 clones, with 88% occurring only once. The CDR3 totals 15 residues. J was trimmed by 7 bases and V by 5 bases; bases with no gene match: 7. Germline CDR1 reads SNHLY; CDR2 reads FYNNEI. Findings and limits, study-wide: Variance in clone template counts between approximately 2-week samples significantly increased with total template count across all healthy donors. Approximately 1.1 clones differed between technical replicates, versus around 15 and 19 over time.

Notes on this clone: Its antigen is unknown.

Material: blood. This chain links TRBV2 with TRBJ1-4; 10 nucleotides agree with TRBD1. This TCR was recovered from a person aged 18-70 years in good health. CDR3 region: CASSSDRGPGEKLFF. The CDR3, as DNA: TGTGCCAGCAGTTCCGACAGGGGGCCGGGTGAAAAACTGTTTTTT.